This TCR beta chain was documented in a study of blood T cell repertoires in COVID-19. Study-level information: From T cells, B-cell-depleted T cells, or PBMCs came the material, which was cDNA or gDNA.

Authors' methods: Counts of nucleated cells, estimated from reference gene primer amplification, were obtained. Method: immunoSEQ multiplex PCR; TCRdb's copy keeps in-frame clones and lacks some. That table gives V, J and clone size, and the DNA gave D and trimming. The sample lists 200,000 or so clones; about nine tenths were seen once. The ends were cut back, 0 bases at V and 6 bases at J, with 13 bases in the middle. CDR1 is SGDLS and CDR2 is YYNGEE in the germline V gene. The CDR3 consists of 15 residues. The receptor was isolated from a woman between 35 and 50 years old with acute COVID-19. The specimen sequenced was PBMCs or T cells enriched from blood (not recorded which). The chain is built from TRBV9 and TRBJ2-1, with a weak D call TRBD1 (7 bases). CDR3 in amino acids: CASSVESQGGNEQFF. The CDR3 DNA sequence: TGTGCCAGCAGCGTAGAAAGTCAGGGGGGCAATGAGCAGTTCTTC. Filled out from reference TRBV9 and TRBJ2-1, the complete variable domain reads DSGVTQTPKHLITATGQRVTLRCSPRSGDLSVYWYQQSLDQGLQFLIQYYNGEERAKGNILERFSAQQFPDLHSELNLSSLELGDSALYFCASSVESQGGNEQFFGPGTRLTVL.